The clone carrying this T cell receptor beta chain has a single count. Its antigen is not known. TCRdb's copy holds only in-frame clones and misses some; the assay was immunoSEQ multiplex PCR. In the table there are more than 350,000 clones, approximately 90% of which are singletons. This sample's treatment: 15 to 20 received Ad26.COV2.S at low or high dose, single or two shots; about 5 received placebo; per-sample allocation not given. Day 63 following the first vaccine or placebo injection was when the samples were taken. This Boston cohort included adults aged 18-55 years. The CDR3 covers 16 residues. V lost 1 base to trimming and J lost 0 bases, with 11 bases between them. The germline gives CDR1 SGHRS, CDR2 YFSETQ. This record comes from a study of Ad26.COV2.S vaccination and SARS-CoV-2 variants. Study conclusions and caveats: Individuals receiving vaccine had higher spike-specific TCR breadth than placebo recipients did. Comparability of non-spike TCR breadth was observed across vaccine and placebo recipients.

This TCR was recovered from a person between 18 and 59 years old who received the Ad26.COV2.S COVID-19 vaccine or a placebo. V usage is TRBV5-1 and J usage is TRBJ2-4, with D maybe TRBD2 (5 bases). Sequences were derived from peripheral blood, sampled in a trial of Ad26.COV2.S vaccine versus placebo. The CDR3: CASSLSGTEAKNIQYF. DNA for the CDR3: TGCGCCAGCAGCTTGAGCGGTACCGAAGCCAAAAACATTCAGTACTTC.